A single sample is the source of the 30 T cell receptor beta chains below, sequenced in a study of cytomegalovirus exposure and HLA in healthy donors. Vbeta (60) and Jbeta (13) primers were used in the PCR. Sequencing was performed with immunoSEQ multiplex PCR; in TCRdb, only in-frame clones are kept and a portion is missing. The data contain about 52,000 clones, 72% of them singletons. Sequencing input: PBMCs. These TCRs come from a woman aged 50 to 60 in good health and CMV-seronegative.

This chain connects TRBV7-8 to TRBJ1-5; a possible D gene is TRBD1 (6 bases). CDR3 length equals 16 residues. The germline gives CDR1 SGHVS, CDR2 FQNEAQ. Trimming removed 5 bases at V and 1 base at J, with 15 bases between. For the CDR3, the DNA is TGTGCCAGCAGCCAGGGGTGGGATGGAAGCAATCAGCCCCAGCATTTT. This codes for CASSQGWDGSNQPQHF.

The chain has TRBV5-6 and TRBJ2-1; 8 positions match TRBD2. Germline V gene sequence: CDR1 SGHDT, CDR2 YYEEEE. Trimming removed 3 bases from V and 5 bases from J; junction bases left unmatched: 10. There are 16 residues in the CDR3. The CDR3 spells CASSSLRRGEDNEQFF. CDR3 sequence (DNA): TGTGCCAGCAGCTCCTTACGGCGGGGGGAGGACAATGAGCAGTTCTTC.

The J gene is TRBJ2-1, the V gene TRBV5-1; a weak D match, TRBD1 (6 bases). Trimming took off 1 base at V and 8 bases at J, with 10 bases between the two ends. Germline V gene sequence: CDR1 SGHRS, CDR2 YFSETQ. The CDR3 is made up of 13 amino acids. The CDR3 loop is CASSLQGPDEQFF. The CDR3 DNA follows: TGCGCCAGCAGCTTGCAGGGGCCCGATGAGCAGTTCTTC.

This clone appeared once. The chain recombines TRBV30 with TRBJ2-2, with TRBD1 as a possible D gene (5 bases). This CDR3 has 14 residues. V lost 2 bases and J lost 8, with 15 bases in between. Germline V gene sequence: CDR1 GTSNPN, CDR2 SVGIG (reference sequence). CDR3 region: CAWSRAGLQGELFF. In DNA form, the CDR3 reads TGTGCCTGGAGTAGGGCAGGGCTTCAGGGGGAGCTGTTTTTT.

This clone was observed a handful of times. V usage is TRBV7-2 and J usage is TRBJ2-1; TRBD2 agrees at 7 bases. V lost 6 bases and J lost 0; bases outside the gene matches: 2. Germline V gene sequence: CDR1 SGHTA, CDR2 FQGNSA. This CDR3 has 14 amino acids. CDR3 nucleotide sequence: TGTGCCAGCAGTGGCGGGAGCTCCTACAATGAGCAGTTCTTC. Translation gives CASSGGSSYNEQFF. Filled out from reference TRBV7-2 and TRBJ2-1, the complete variable domain reads GAGVSQSPSNKVTEKGKDVELRCDPISGHTALYWYRQSLGQGLEFLIYFQGNSAPDKSGLPSDRFSAERTGGSVSTLTIQRTQQEDSAVYLCASSGGSSYNEQFFGPGTRLTVL.

This chain joins TRBV7-3 and TRBJ1-1, with a weak D call TRBD1 (5 bases). Germline loops: CDR1 SGHTA, CDR2 FQGTGA. Trimming cost V 5 bases and J 3 bases, with 13 bases left between them. This CDR3 is 14 amino acids long. The CDR3 DNA reads as TGTGCCAGCAGCCCTGGGGCAGAATACACTGAAGCTTTCTTT. Translated, it gives CASSPGAEYTEAFF.

The chain employs TRBV10-2 and TRBJ1-3; 7 nucleotides line up with TRBD1. V lost 5 bases to trimming and J lost 2 bases; unmatched junction nucleotides: 3. Per the germline V gene, CDR1 is WSHSY and CDR2 is SAAADI. The CDR3 has 14 residues. The CDR3 DNA reads TGCGCCAGCAGTCGGGACAGCCCTGGAAACACCATATATTTT. Residues: CASSRDSPGNTIYF.

This clone was seen more than once but under ten times. V usage is TRBV10-1 and J usage is TRBJ2-2, with 9 bases matching TRBD1. With 9 bases clipped from V and 7 bases from J, the junction kept 6 bases outside the gene matches. Germline loops: CDR1 WNHNN, CDR2 SYGVQD (reference sequence). The CDR3 length is 13 residues. CDR3 nucleotide sequence: TGCGCCAGGGACAGGGGTTATGACGGGGAGCTGTTTTTT. The encoded protein is CARDRGYDGELFF.

The chain's CDR3 is CASSFPAGGSPNYGYTF. DNA for the CDR3: TGTGCCAGCAGCTTCCCCGCGGGAGGGAGTCCCAACTATGGCTACACCTTC. The chain couples TRBV7-9 to TRBJ1-2; the D is unclear. The CDR3 consists of 17 residues. Germline-derived CDR1 and CDR2 are SEHNR and FQNEAQ (reference sequence). Trimming removed 3 bases from V and 2 bases from J, with 19 bases in between.

The V gene is TRBV28, the J gene TRBJ2-5; possibly TRBD1 for D (5 bases). This CDR3 is built from 13 residues. Germline CDR1 is MDHEN and CDR2 is SYDVKM. Trimming cost V 6 bases and J 1 base, with 9 bases left between them. CDR3 DNA: TGTGCCAGCAGGAGGACAACCCAAGAGACCCAGTACTTC. It encodes CASRRTTQETQYF.

The V call is TRBV7-9, the J call TRBJ1-4; D uncertain. Germline-derived CDR1 and CDR2 are SEHNR and FQNEAQ (reference sequence). V gave up 2 bases and J gave up 10 bases, with 8 bases separating them. This CDR3 is 12 amino acids long. CDR3 protein: CASSLSDSKLFF. CDR3 DNA sequence: TGTGCCAGCAGCTTATCAGATTCAAAACTGTTTTTT.

The V call is TRBV30, the J call TRBJ2-3, with D perhaps TRBD1 (6 bases). The V gene's germline CDR1 is GTSNPN and CDR2 SVGIG (reference sequence). CDR3 size: 16 residues. The germline V and J ends were trimmed by 0 bases and 2 bases, with 15 bases remaining between them. The CDR3 sequence is CAWSVGAGALTDTQYF. The CDR3 DNA reads TGTGCCTGGAGTGTGGGGGCAGGGGCCCTCACAGATACGCAGTATTTT.

The chain combines TRBV2 with TRBJ1-2; D is ambiguous. V was pared by 2 bases and J by 7 bases, with 8 bases between. CDR1 SNHLY and CDR2 FYNNEI come from the germline V gene. The CDR3 consists of 12 residues. As DNA, the CDR3 is TGTGCCAGCAGTGAAATTAGGAGTGGCTACACCTTC. Translation: CASSEIRSGYTF.

The chain is built from TRBV2 and TRBJ1-5, with a possible D match to TRBD1 (5 bases). V was trimmed by 7 bases and J by 5 bases, leaving 12 bases between them. CDR1 is SNHLY, CDR2 FYNNEI, per germline. The length of the CDR3 is 13 residues. The CDR3 DNA follows: TGTGCCAGCACCCAGGGTGAGGATCAGCCCCAGCATTTT. It codes for CASTQGEDQPQHF.

This sequence joins TRBV5-1 and TRBJ2-3, with 8 bases fitting TRBD1. CDR3 length: 16 residues. Germline trimming cut 4 bases from V and 3 bases from J; bases unmatched to any gene: 10. Germline-derived CDR1 and CDR2 are SGHRS and YFSETQ. CDR3 amino acids: CASSPNLQGVTDTQYF. In DNA, the CDR3 is TGCGCCAGCAGCCCCAACCTACAGGGGGTGACAGATACGCAGTATTTT.

A few counts support this clone. This rearrangement joins TRBV27 to TRBJ2-2; D might be TRBD2 (7 bases). With 7 bases removed from V and 6 bases from J, the gap between germline ends came to 12 bases. The V gene's germline CDR1 is MNHEY and CDR2 SMNVEV (reference sequence). The CDR3 has 13 residues. CDR3 amino acids: CASMGGLAGELFF. CDR3 DNA: TGTGCCAGCATGGGGGGGCTTGCCGGGGAGCTGTTTTTT.

A remark on this clone: Its ends do not fully match the called genes, so a read error is possible. This rearrangement joins TRBV7-2 to TRBJ2-3, with D tentatively TRBD2 (6 bases). There are 14 residues in the CDR3. The germline V gene encodes CDR1 SGHTA and CDR2 FQGNSA. The CDR3 DNA sequence: TGTGCCAGCAGCCTAGCGTCTAGCACAGATACGCAGTATTTT. This translates into CASSLASSTDTQYF.

The V and J genes are TRBV7-2 and TRBJ2-5; D might be TRBD2 (5 bases). V lost 5 bases and J lost 5, with 12 bases in between. The CDR3 extends over 13 amino acids. Germline V CDR1 and CDR2: SGHTA, FQGNSA. For the CDR3, the DNA is TGTGCCAGCAGCAGAGGGTCCGGGGAGACCCAGTACTTC. Its protein product is CASSRGSGETQYF.

The chain joins TRBV28 to TRBJ2-7; weak D call: TRBD1 (6 bases). This CDR3 has 11 amino acids. Trimming removed 10 bases from V and 5 bases from J, with 12 bases in between. In germline, CDR1 is MDHEN, CDR2 SYDVKM. The CDR3 DNA reads as TGTGCCACCAACAGGGTGAACGAGCAGTACTTC. The encoded protein is CATNRVNEQYF.

This chain connects TRBV18 to TRBJ2-1; D might be TRBD1 (6 bases). Germline V gives CDR1 KGHSH, CDR2 LQKENI. The CDR3 has 13 residues. V was shortened by 2 bases and J by 8 bases, with 10 bases between the two germline ends. Here the CDR3 reads CASSPRGKDEQFF. The CDR3 DNA reads TGTGCCAGCTCACCAAGGGGGAAGGATGAGCAGTTCTTC.

The gene calls are TRBV2 and TRBJ2-5; TRBD1 is a possible D gene (6 bases). Trimming left V 7 bases short and J 8 bases short, with 17 bases between. CDR3 size: 13 residues. The germline V gene has CDR1 SNHLY and CDR2 FYNNEI. The CDR3 is CASTRTEQATQYF. The CDR3, as DNA: TGTGCCAGCACGAGGACAGAGCAAGCAACCCAGTACTTC.

This clone was counted once. DNA for the CDR3: TGTGCCAGCAGCTTTGTGGCGGGGGGCCCTAGCACAGATACGCAGTATTTT. This encodes CASSFVAGGPSTDTQYF. This chain connects TRBV7-2 to TRBJ2-3; 8 bases agree with TRBD2. There are 17 residues in the CDR3. CDR1 is SGHTA and CDR2 is FQGNSA in the germline V gene. Trimming cost V 3 bases and J 0 bases; bases outside gene matches: 8. Looking up the rest from reference TRBV7-2 and TRBJ2-3 gives the full variable domain: GAGVSQSPSNKVTEKGKDVELRCDPISGHTALYWYRQSLGQGLEFLIYFQGNSAPDKSGLPSDRFSAERTGGSVSTLTIQRTQQEDSAVYLCASSFVAGGPSTDTQYFGPGTRLTVL.

The chain recombines TRBV19 with TRBJ2-3; 9 positions agree with TRBD1. Trimming took 4 bases from V and 6 from J; bases not matched to a gene: 8. The CDR3 contains 15 residues. The germline V gene encodes CDR1 LNHDA and CDR2 SQIVND (reference sequence). The CDR3 DNA sequence: TGTGCCAGTAGTAGGGGACAGGGAGATGTGGATACGCAGTATTTT. Its protein product is CASSRGQGDVDTQYF.

The chain carries TRBV5-1 and TRBJ2-1; 8 bases match TRBD2. This CDR3 has 14 amino acids. The V gene's germline CDR1 is SGHRS and CDR2 YFSETQ. Trimming at V came to 2 bases and at J to 7 bases, leaving 5 bases not matched to a gene. Written as DNA, the CDR3 is TGCGCCAGCAGCTTTAGCGGGACCGGGAATGAGCAGTTCTTC. This translates into CASSFSGTGNEQFF.

The chain recombines TRBV7-9 with TRBJ2-7; TRBD2 is a possible D gene (6 bases). V shed 1 base and J shed 0 bases, with 10 bases lying between them. The CDR3 has 15 residues. The V gene's germline CDR1 is SEHNR and CDR2 FQNEAQ (reference sequence). CDR3 in DNA: TGTGCCAGCAGCTTAGTTGGCGGGGCCTCCTACGAGCAGTACTTC. Translating it yields CASSLVGGASYEQYF.

This clone was counted a single time. V usage is TRBV13 and J usage is TRBJ2-1, with 7 bases lining up with TRBD1. V was clipped by 5 bases and J by 10 bases; unmatched bases: 14. CDR1 is PRHDT and CDR2 is FYEKMQ in the germline V gene (reference sequence). The CDR3 has 15 residues. CDR3 sequence (DNA): TGTGCCAGCAGCCCTGGTCTGGACAGGTCACCCGAGCAGTTCTTC. This encodes CASSPGLDRSPEQFF.

This clone was seen only once. This chain links TRBV6-1 with TRBJ1-6; 7 bases map to TRBD1. With V trimmed by 0 bases and J by 9 bases, 5 bases remained unmatched. Germline lookup yields CDR1 MNHNS and CDR2 SASEGT. The CDR3 runs to 15 residues. The DNA for the CDR3 is TGTGCCAGCAGTGAAGCTAGAGGGGGCTCTTCACCCCTCCACTTT. Translating it yields CASSEARGGSSPLHF.

This sequence joins TRBV21-1 and TRBJ1-5. TRBV21-1 is flagged as a pseudogene. There are 18 residues in the CDR3. The CDR3 nucleotides read TGTGCCAGCATTCGTCTTGGACCCATTCGGGGTAGCAATCAGCCCCAGCATTTT. As protein: CASIRLGPIRGSNQPQHF.

The CDR3 bases are TGTGCCAGCAGCTTAGCGTATTGGGCCGGGGAGCTGTTTTTT. This codes for CASSLAYWAGELFF. This sequence joins TRBV5-6 and TRBJ2-2; D remains ambiguous. Trimming left V 2 bases short and J 6 bases short, with 11 bases between. The CDR3 contains 14 residues. Per germline, CDR1 SGHDT and CDR2 YYEEEE.

The V and J genes are TRBV25-1 and TRBJ2-1, with a tentative D call TRBD2 (7 bases). Trimming stripped 6 bases from V and 3 bases from J, with 15 bases between. This CDR3 is built from 15 residues. Germline-derived CDR1 and CDR2 are MGHDK and SYGVNS. CDR3 residues: CASSIGGGGYNEQFF. CDR3 nucleotide sequence: TGTGCCAGCAGCATTGGGGGGGGCGGCTACAATGAGCAGTTCTTC. The whole variable domain, filled in from reference TRBV25-1 and TRBJ2-1, reads EADIYQTPRYLVIGTGKKITLECSQTMGHDKMYWYQQDPGMELHLIHYSYGVNSTEKGDLSSESTVSRIRTEHFPLTLESARPSHTSQYLCASSIGGGGYNEQFFGPGTRLTVL.